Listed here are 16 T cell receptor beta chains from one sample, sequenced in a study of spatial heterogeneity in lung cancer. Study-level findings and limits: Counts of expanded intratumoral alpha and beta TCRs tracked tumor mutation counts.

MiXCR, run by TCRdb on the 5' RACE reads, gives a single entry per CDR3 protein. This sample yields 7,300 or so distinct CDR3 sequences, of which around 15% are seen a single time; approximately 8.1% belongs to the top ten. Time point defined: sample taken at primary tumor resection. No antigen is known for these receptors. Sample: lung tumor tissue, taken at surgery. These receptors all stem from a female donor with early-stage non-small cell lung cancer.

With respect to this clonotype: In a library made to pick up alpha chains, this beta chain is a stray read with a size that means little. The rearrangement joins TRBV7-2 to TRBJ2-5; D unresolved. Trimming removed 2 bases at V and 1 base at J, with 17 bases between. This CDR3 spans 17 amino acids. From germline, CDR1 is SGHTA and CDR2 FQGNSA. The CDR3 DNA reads TGTGCCAGCAGCTTATTAGGAGCAACCACCCCCCAAGAGACCCAGTACTTC. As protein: CASSLLGATTPQETQYF.

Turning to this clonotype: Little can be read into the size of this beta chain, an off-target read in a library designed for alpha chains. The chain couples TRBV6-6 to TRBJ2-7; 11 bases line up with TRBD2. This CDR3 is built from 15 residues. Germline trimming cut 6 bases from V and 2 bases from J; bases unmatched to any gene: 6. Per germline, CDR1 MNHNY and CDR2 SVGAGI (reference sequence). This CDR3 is CASSLLAGGTYEQYF. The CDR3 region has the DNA TGTGCCAGCAGCTTGCTAGCGGGGGGAACCTACGAGCAGTACTTC.

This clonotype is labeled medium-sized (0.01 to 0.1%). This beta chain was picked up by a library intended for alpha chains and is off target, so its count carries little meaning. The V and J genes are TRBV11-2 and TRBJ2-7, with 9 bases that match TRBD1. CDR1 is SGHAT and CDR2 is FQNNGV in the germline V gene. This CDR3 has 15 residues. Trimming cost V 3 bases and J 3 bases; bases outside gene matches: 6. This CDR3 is CASSLGQGIYYEQYF. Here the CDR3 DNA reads TGTGCCAGCAGCTTGGGACAGGGCATATACTACGAGCAGTACTTC. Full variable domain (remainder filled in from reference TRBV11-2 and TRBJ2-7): EAGVAQSPRYKIIEKRQSVAFWCNPISGHATLYWYQQILGQGPKLLIQFQNNGVVDDSQLPKDRFSAERLKGVDSTLKIQPAKLEDSAVYLCASSLGQGIYYEQYFGPGTRLTVT.

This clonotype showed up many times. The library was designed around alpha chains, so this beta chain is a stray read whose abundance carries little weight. The CDR3 DNA reads as TGCAGTGCTAGAGATCGAAGGGGGCCGGACACAGATACGCAGTATTTT. It yields the protein CSARDRRGPDTDTQYF. J is TRBJ2-3 and V is TRBV20-1, with 7 bases matching TRBD1. V was clipped by 0 bases and J by 2 bases; unmatched bases: 8. Germline V lookup: CDR1 DFQATT, CDR2 SNEGSKA (reference sequence). The CDR3 sequence is 16 residues long.

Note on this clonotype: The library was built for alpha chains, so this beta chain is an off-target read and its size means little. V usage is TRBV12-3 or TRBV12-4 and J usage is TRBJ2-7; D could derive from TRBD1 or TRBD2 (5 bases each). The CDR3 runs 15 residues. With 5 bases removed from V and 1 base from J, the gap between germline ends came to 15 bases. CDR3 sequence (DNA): TGTGCCAGCAGTCCCCGAGGGGCTGAATCCTACGAGCAGTACTTC. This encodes CASSPRGAESYEQYF.

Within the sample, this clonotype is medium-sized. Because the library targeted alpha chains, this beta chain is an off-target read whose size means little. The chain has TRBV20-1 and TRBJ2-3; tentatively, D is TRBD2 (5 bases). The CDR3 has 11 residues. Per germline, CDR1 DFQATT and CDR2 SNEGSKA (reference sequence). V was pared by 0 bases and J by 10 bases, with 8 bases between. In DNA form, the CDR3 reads TGCAGTGCTAGAGACGGGCGGGCGCAGTATTTT. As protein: CSARDGRAQYF.

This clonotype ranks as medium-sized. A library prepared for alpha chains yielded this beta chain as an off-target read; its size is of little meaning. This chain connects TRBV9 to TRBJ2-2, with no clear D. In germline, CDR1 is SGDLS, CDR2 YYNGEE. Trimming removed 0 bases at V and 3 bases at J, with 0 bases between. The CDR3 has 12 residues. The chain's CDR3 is CASSVDTGELFF. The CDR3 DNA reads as TGTGCCAGCAGCGTAGACACCGGGGAGCTGTTTTTT.

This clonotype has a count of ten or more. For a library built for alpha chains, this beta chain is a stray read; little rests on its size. In nucleotides, the CDR3 is TGTGCCAGCAGCTTAGGAATAGGGGAGGGCTATGGCTACACCTTC. It codes for CASSLGIGEGYGYTF. The V call is TRBV7-3, the J call TRBJ1-2; a possible D gene is TRBD1 (5 bases). Germline CDR1 SGHTA, CDR2 FQGTGA. V lost 2 bases and J lost 4, with 14 bases in between. The CDR3 totals 15 residues.

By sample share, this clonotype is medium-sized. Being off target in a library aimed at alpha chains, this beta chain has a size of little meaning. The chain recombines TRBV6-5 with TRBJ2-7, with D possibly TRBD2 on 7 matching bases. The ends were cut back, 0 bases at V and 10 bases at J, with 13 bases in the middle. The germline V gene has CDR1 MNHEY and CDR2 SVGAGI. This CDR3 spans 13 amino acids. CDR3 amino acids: CASSYSGRGRQYF. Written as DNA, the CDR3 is TGTGCCAGCAGTTACTCCGGGCGGGGGCGTCAGTACTTC.

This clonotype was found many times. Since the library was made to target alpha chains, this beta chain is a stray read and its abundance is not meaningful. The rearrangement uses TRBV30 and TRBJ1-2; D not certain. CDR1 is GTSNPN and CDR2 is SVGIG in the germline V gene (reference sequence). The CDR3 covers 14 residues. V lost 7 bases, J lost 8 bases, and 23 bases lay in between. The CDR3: CAFTTRRGSWGYTF. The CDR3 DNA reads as TGTGCCTTCACGACACGGCGGGGAAGTTGGGGCTACACCTTC.

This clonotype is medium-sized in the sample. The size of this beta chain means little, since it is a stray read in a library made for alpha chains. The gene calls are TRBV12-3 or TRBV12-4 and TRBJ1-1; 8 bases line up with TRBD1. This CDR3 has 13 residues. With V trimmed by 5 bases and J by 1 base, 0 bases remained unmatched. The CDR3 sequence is CASSDRGNTEAFF. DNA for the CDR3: TGTGCCAGCAGTGACAGGGGGAACACTGAAGCTTTCTTT.

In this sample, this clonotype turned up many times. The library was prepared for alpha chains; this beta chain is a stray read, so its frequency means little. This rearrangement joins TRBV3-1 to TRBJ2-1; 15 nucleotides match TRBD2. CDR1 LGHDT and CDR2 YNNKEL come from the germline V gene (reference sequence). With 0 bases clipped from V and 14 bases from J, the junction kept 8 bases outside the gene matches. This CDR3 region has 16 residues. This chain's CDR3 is CASSQDPGLAGGLEFF. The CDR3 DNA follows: TGTGCCAGCAGCCAAGATCCGGGACTAGCGGGGGGTTTAGAGTTCTTC.

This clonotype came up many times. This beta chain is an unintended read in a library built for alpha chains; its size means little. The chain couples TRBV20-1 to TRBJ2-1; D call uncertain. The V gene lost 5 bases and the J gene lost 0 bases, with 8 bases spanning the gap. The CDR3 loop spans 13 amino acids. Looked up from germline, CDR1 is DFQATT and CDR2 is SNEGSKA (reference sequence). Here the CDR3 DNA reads TGCAGTGCTTGGGCCAGCTCCTACAATGAGCAGTTCTTC. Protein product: CSAWASSYNEQFF.

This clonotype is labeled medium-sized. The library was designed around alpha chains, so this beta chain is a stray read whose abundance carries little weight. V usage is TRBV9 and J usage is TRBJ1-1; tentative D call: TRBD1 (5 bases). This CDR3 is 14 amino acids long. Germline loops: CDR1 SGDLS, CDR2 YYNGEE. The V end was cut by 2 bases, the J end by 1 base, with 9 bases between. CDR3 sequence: CASSVDSWNTEAFF. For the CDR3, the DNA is TGTGCCAGCAGCGTCGACAGCTGGAACACTGAAGCTTTCTTT.

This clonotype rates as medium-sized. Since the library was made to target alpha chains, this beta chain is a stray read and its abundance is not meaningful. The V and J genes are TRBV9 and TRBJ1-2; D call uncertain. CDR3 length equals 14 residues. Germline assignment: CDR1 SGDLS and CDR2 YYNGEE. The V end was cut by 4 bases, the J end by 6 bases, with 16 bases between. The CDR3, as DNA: TGTGCCAGCAGCTCAACGCAGGTGGGAGATGGCTACACCTTC. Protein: CASSSTQVGDGYTF.

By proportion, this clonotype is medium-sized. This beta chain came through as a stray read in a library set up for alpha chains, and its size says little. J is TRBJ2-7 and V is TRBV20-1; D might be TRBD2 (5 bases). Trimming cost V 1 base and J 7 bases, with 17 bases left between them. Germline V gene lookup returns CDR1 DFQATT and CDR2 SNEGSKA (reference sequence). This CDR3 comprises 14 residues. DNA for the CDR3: TGCAGTGCTAGAGCCTCCTCCGGGAAAGATGAGCAGTACTTC. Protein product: CSARASSGKDEQYF.